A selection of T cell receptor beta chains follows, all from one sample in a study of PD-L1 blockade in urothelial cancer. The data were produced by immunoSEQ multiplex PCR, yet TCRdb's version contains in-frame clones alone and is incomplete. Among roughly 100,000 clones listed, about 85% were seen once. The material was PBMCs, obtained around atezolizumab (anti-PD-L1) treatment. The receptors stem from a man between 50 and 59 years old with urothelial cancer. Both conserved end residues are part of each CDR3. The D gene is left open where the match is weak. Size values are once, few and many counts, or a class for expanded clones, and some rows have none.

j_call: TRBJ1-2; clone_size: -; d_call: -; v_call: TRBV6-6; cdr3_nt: TGTGCCAGCAAGGGGAACCCTAACTATGGCTACACCTTC; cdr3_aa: CASKGNPNYGYTF
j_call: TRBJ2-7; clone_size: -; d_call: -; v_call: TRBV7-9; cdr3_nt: TGTGCCAGCAGCTTAGTGGGGGGGGCGGGGTTCGAGCAGTACTTC; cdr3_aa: CASSLVGGAGFEQYF
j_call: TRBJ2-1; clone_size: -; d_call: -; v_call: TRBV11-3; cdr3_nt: TGTGCCAGCAGCCCCGGGTCCAGCGGTTCCGCTATGAGAGAGCAGTTCTTC; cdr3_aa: CASSPGSSGSAMREQFF
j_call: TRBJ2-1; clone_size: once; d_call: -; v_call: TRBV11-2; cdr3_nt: TGTGCCAGCGAAATTTTGGGTGCGGGGAATGAGCAGTTCTTC; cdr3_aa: CASEILGAGNEQFF
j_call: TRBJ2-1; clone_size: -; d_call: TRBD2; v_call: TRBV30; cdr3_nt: TGTGCCTTGACTAGCACCTACAATGAGCAGTTCTTC; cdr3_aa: CALTSTYNEQFF
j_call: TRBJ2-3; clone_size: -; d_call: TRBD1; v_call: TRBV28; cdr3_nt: TGTGCCAGCAAGAGAGGGACAGGCACAGATACGCAGTATTTT; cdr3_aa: CASKRGTGTDTQYF
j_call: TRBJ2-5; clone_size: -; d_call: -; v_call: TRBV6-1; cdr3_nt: TGTGCCAGCAGTGCCAAGCTAGACGCAGGGCACCAAGAGACCCAGTACTTC; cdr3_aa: CASSAKLDAGHQETQYF
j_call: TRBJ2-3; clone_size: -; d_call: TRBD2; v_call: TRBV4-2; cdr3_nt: TGTGCCAGCAGCTATAGCGGGAGGGACGGAGATACGCAGTATTTT; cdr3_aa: CASSYSGRDGDTQYF
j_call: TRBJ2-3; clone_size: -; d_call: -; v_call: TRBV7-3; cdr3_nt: TGTGCCAGCAGCTTAGCTCGGGAAGATACGCAGTATTTT; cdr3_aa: CASSLAREDTQYF
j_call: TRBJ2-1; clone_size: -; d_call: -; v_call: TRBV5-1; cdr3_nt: TGCGCCAGCAGCTTGGGGACAGCCTCCGGGAATAGGGTGCAGTTCTTC; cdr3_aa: CASSLGTASGNRVQFF
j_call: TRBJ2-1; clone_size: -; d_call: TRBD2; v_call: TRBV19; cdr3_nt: TGTGCCAGTAGTAACTTAGCGGGAGGTAATGAGCAGTTCTTC; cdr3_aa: CASSNLAGGNEQFF
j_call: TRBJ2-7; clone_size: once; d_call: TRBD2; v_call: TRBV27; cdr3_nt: TGTGCCAGCAGTCCCAGAGGACTAGCGGGAGAGATTATCCCCTACGAGCAGTACTTC; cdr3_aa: CASSPRGLAGEIIPYEQYF
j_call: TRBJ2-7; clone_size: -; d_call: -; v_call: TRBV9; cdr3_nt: TGTGCCAGCAGCGTAGAGACCCAGGGGGAGCAGTACTTC; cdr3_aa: CASSVETQGEQYF
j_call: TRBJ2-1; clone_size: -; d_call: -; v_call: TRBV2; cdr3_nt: TGTGCCAGCAGTTTAACAGGGCCCTACAATGAGCAGTTCTTC; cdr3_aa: CASSLTGPYNEQFF
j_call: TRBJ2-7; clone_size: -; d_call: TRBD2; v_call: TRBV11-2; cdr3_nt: TGTGCCAGCAGCTCGACGTATTCACCTAGCGGATTCTCCTACGAGCAGTACTTC; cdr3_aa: CASSSTYSPSGFSYEQYF
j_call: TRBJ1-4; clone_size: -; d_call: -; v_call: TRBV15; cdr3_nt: TGTGCCACCAGCCCCACCGCGGGACTATCTGAAAAACTGTTTTTT; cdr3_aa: CATSPTAGLSEKLFF
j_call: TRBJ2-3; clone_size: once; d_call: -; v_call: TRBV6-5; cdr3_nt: TGTGCCAGCAGTTTGACTAGCACAGATACGCAGTATTTT; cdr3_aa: CASSLTSTDTQYF
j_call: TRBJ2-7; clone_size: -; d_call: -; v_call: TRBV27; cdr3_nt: TGTGCCAGCAGTTTAGCGGGACCCGGGTCCTACGAGCAGTACTTC; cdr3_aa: CASSLAGPGSYEQYF
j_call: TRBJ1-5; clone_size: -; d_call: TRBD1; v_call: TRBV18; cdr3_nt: TGTGCCAGCTCACAGGACAGGGCGATCGGCAATCAGCCCCAGCATTTT; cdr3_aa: CASSQDRAIGNQPQHF
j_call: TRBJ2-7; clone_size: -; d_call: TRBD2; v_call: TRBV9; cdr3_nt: TGTGCCAGCAGCGTAGCGCCGACTAGCCAGTACGAGCAGTACTTC; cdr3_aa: CASSVAPTSQYEQYF
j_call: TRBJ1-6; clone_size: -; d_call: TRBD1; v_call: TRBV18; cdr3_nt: TGTGCCAGCTCACCAACCCAGGGGGCCCAATCACCCCTCCACTTT; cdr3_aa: CASSPTQGAQSPLHF
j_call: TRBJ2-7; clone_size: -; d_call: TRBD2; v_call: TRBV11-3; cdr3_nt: TGTGCCAGCAGCTCCCGACTAGCGGTGTCCTACGAGCAGTACTTC; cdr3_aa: CASSSRLAVSYEQYF
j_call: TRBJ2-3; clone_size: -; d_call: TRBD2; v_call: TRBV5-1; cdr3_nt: TGCGCCAGCACCACAGGAGCGGGGGTAGATACGCAGTATTTT; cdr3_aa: CASTTGAGVDTQYF
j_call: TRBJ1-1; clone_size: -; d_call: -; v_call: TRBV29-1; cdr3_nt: TGCAGCGTTGATCAACAGGGTGGTACTGAAGCTTTCTTT; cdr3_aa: CSVDQQGGTEAFF
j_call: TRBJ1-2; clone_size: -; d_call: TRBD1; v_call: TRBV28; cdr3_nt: TGTGCCAGCAGTTCCAGGGGGCTAGGCTACACCTTC; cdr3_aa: CASSSRGLGYTF
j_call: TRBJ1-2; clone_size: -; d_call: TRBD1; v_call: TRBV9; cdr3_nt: TGTGCCAGCAGCAGGGACAGCAACTATGGCTACACCTTC; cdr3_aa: CASSRDSNYGYTF
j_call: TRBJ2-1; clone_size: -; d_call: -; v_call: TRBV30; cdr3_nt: TGTGCCTGGAGTTCTGTGTCGGGGAGGCCGTGGATTGAGCAGTTCTTC; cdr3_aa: CAWSSVSGRPWIEQFF
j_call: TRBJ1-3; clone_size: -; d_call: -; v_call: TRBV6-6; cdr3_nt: TGTGCCAGCAGTCCCCAGACAGGCCACTCTGGAAACACCATATATTTT; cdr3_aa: CASSPQTGHSGNTIYF
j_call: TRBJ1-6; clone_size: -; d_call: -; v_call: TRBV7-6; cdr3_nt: TGTGCCAGCAGCTTGGGGGGGCAGGGGAGTTCACCCCTCCACTTT; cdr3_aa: CASSLGGQGSSPLHF
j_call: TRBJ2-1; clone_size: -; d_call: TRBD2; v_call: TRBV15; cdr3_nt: TGTGCCACCAGCGCCGGGACTAGCGGATACAATGAGCAGTTCTTC; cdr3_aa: CATSAGTSGYNEQFF
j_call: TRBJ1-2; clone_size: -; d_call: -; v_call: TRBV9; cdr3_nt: TGTGCCAGCAGCGTAGCTCCCCAGGGCCATAACTATGGCTACACCTTC; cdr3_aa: CASSVAPQGHNYGYTF
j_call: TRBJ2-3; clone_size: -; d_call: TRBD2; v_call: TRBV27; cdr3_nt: TGTGCCAGCAGTTTGGCGGGAGGGCCGATAGATACGCAGTATTTT; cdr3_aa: CASSLAGGPIDTQYF
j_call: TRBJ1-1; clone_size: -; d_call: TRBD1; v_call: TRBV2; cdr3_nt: TGTGCCAGCAGTTCATTACAGGGGGCCGAAGCTTTCTTT; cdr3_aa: CASSSLQGAEAFF
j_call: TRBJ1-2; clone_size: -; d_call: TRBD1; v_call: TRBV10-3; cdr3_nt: TGTGCCATCAGAGGGACAGCCACCATTTGGCGGGGAGGCTACACCTTC; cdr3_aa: CAIRGTATIWRGGYTF
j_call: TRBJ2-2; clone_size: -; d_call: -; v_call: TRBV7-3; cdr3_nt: TGTGCCAGCAGCTTCGGTGGGCGCGACACCGGGGAGCTGTTTTTT; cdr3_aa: CASSFGGRDTGELFF
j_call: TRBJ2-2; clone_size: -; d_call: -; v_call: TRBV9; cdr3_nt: TGTGCCAGCAGCCTCCGGGACTCCCGGGGGGAGCTGTTTTTT; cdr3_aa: CASSLRDSRGELFF
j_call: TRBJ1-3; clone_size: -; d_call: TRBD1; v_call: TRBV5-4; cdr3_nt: TGTGCCAGCAGCTCCGACAGGGGTCGTGGAAACACCATATATTTT; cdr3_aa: CASSSDRGRGNTIYF
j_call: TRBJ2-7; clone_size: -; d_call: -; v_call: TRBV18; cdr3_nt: TGTGCCAGCTCACCACAGAGTGGAGGGAACGAGCAGTACTTC; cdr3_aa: CASSPQSGGNEQYF
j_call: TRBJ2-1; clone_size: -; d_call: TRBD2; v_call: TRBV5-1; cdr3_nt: TGCGCCAGCAGCTTGGATAGCGGGTGGGGGGATGAGCAGTTCTTC; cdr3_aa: CASSLDSGWGDEQFF
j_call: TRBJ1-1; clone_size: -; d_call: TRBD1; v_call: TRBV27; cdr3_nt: TGTGCCAGCAGTTCATACAGGGGCGGCACTGAAGCTTTCTTT; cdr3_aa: CASSSYRGGTEAFF
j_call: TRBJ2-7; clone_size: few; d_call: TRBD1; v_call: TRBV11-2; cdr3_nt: TGTGCCAGCAGACAAACAGGACAGGGAACCTACGAGCAGTACTTC; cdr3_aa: CASRQTGQGTYEQYF
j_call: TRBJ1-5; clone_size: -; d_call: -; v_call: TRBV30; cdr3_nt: TGTGCCTGGAGTGTAGTCGGGAAGCCCCAGCATTTT; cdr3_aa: CAWSVVGKPQHF
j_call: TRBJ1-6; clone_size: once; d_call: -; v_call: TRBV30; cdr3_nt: TGTGCCTGGAGCTCAGGGGCACCCCTCCACTTT; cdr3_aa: CAWSSGAPLHF
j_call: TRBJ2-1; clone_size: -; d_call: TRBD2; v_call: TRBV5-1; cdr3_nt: TGCGCCAGCAGCTCCCGGGTGGTAGCGGGAAACAATGAGCAGTTCTTC; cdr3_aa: CASSSRVVAGNNEQFF
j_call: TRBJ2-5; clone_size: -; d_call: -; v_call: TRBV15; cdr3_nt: TGTGCCACCAGCAGAGACATCCGGGCGGGAGAGACCCAGTACTTC; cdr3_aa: CATSRDIRAGETQYF
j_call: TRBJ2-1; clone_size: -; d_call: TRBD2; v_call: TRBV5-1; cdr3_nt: TGCGCCAGCAGCCCGGGGGGGGCAGGATCCTACAATGAGCAGTTCTTC; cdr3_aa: CASSPGGAGSYNEQFF
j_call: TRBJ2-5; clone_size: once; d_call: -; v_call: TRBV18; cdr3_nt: TGTGCCAGCTCACCACCAATGGCCCAGGGTGAGACCCAGTACTTC; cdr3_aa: CASSPPMAQGETQYF
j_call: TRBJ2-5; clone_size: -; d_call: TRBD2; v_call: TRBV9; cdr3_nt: TGTGCCAGCAGCGTAAGCGGGGGGATACAAGAGACCCAGTACTTC; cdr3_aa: CASSVSGGIQETQYF
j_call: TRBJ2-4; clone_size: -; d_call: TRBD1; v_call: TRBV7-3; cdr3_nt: TGTGCCAGCAGCTTATTGGGACAGGGATCCAAAAACATTCAGTACTTC; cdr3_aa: CASSLLGQGSKNIQYF
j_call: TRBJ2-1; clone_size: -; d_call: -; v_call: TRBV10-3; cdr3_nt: TGTGCCATCGGTGGGACAACGGAAAACAATGAGCAGTTCTTC; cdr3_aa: CAIGGTTENNEQFF
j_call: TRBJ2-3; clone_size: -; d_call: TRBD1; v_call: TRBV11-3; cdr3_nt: TGTGCCAGCAGCTTAGCACAGGGGGCAGATACGCAGTATTTT; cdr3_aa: CASSLAQGADTQYF
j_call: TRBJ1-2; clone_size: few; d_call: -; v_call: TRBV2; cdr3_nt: TGTGCCAGCAGTGTGGAACAGCATGGCTACACCTTC; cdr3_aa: CASSVEQHGYTF
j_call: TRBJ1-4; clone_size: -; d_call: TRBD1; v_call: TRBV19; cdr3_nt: TGTGCCAGTAGCCTGACAGGGGAGACTGAAAAACTGTTTTTT; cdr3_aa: CASSLTGETEKLFF